The source of this TCR beta chain is a study of low-dose radiotherapy and immunotherapy resistance in tumors. Study at large: The study gave Cohort 2 1 Gy per fraction every two weeks, totaling 13 Gy over 26 weeks.

Time point of the sample: before trial treatment. Each donor was administered nivolumab, ipilimumab, aspirin, low-dose cyclophosphamide and low-dose radiotherapy. TRAV- and TRBV-specific primers primed first-strand cDNA, covering alpha and beta chains. TCR amplification ran 20 PCR cycles using constant-region and V-primer adapter primers. Following isolation, mRNA was amplified via in vitro transcription. MiXCR, applied by TCRdb to the reads, yields one record per CDR3 protein. The sample records about 64,000 distinct CDR3 sequences, roughly 29% being singletons. The junction had 5 bases not matched to a gene; V was cut back by 5 bases and J by 4 bases. The CDR3 totals 15 residues. Germline V lookup: CDR1 MDHEN, CDR2 SYDVKM.

The chain combines TRBV28 with TRBJ2-2, with 9 nucleotides matching TRBD2. The input for sequencing was PBMCs, taken before treatment. The clonotype originates from a male donor with rectosigmoid adenocarcinoma. The CDR3 is CASSGLAGRTGELFF. In DNA form, the CDR3 reads TGTGCCAGCAGTGGGCTAGCGGGACGCACCGGGGAGCTGTTTTTT.